This TCR beta chain was sequenced for a study of cytomegalovirus exposure and HLA in healthy donors. Study-wide context: Early release data held 85 million to 95 million unique TCRs from HLA-typed donors.

PCR employed 60 Vbeta and 13 Jbeta primers. The protocol was immunoSEQ multiplex PCR, while the TCRdb copy is restricted to in-frame clones and leaves out a portion. There are 60,000 to 65,000 clones in the sample, with around 3.6% held by the top ten. Study results and limitations: A later analysis linked a missense variant in DCLRE1C to the trimming of TCR beta V and J genes.

Comment on this clone: Its antigen is not identified.

This TCR was recovered from a woman aged 18-29 years in good health and CMV-seronegative. The sequenced sample was PBMCs.

CDR3 protein: CAWSVQDTGELFF. CDR3 nucleotides: TGTGCCTGGAGTGTACAGGACACCGGGGAGCTGTTTTTT. The chain has TRBV30 and TRBJ2-2, with D possibly being TRBD1 (5 bases). The CDR3 is 13 amino acids. With 0 bases removed from V and 3 bases from J, the gap between germline ends came to 5 bases. The germline CDR1 and CDR2 sequences are GTSNPN and SVGIG (reference sequence).